What follows are 9 T cell receptor beta chains derived from one specimen sequenced in a study of CD8+ T cells in alopecia areata. Indicated treatment: oral pan-JAK inhibitor, 5-10 mg twice daily. Extraction of RNA preceded its reverse transcription into cDNA, which served as the sequencing template. Libraries were prepared by immunoSEQ multiplex PCR; TCRdb keeps only in-frame clonotypes and omits some of them. The sample includes over 60,000 clones, roughly 46% of them seen just once. Sequenced material: CD8+ T cells sorted from blood, taken around week 36, from a patient treated with tofacitinib. The source of these receptors is a human donor with alopecia areata.

This clone was detected only a few times. Additional DNA sequences in this sample encode the identical CDR3. The chain links TRBV7-9 to TRBJ2-5; D call uncertain. The CDR3 spans 12 residues. The V and J ends lost 0 bases and 5 bases respectively, with 4 bases between them. Germline V gene data show CDR1 as SEHNR and CDR2 as FQNEAQ (reference sequence). CDR3 DNA: TGTGCCAGCAGCTTAGCCCCTGAGACCCAGTACTTC. The encoded protein is CASSLAPETQYF.

The chain carries TRBV6-1 and TRBJ2-3, with D hard to call. V was shortened by 2 bases and J by 2 bases, with 14 bases between the two germline ends. CDR3 length equals 16 residues. Germline loops: CDR1 MNHNS, CDR2 SASEGT. For the CDR3, the DNA is TGTGCCAGCAGTGAATGGATGGGCAAGACCACAGATACGCAGTATTTT. It translates to CASSEWMGKTTDTQYF.

This clone was seen a handful of times. The V and J genes are TRBV29-1 and TRBJ2-5, with D perhaps matching TRBD2 (5 bases). CDR1 is SQVTM and CDR2 is ANQGSEA in the germline V gene. V was pared by 6 bases and J by 4 bases, with 15 bases between. The CDR3 is 13 amino acids. This CDR3 is CSVHHRGRETQYF. The CDR3 region has the DNA TGCAGCGTCCACCACAGAGGGAGAGAGACCCAGTACTTC.

In nucleotides, the CDR3 is TGCGCCAGCGGTCCGACCGGGACGAACACAGATACGCAGTATTTT. Amino acids: CASGPTGTNTDTQYF. The chain links TRBV4-1 to TRBJ2-3; D could derive from TRBD1 or TRBD2 (5 bases each). The V and J ends lost 8 bases and 2 bases respectively, with 17 bases between them. CDR1 and CDR2 (germline): MGHRA, YSYEKL. The CDR3 has 15 amino acids.

This clone was seen more than once but under ten times. The chain couples TRBV11-2 to TRBJ2-7; tentative D call: TRBD2 (6 bases). This CDR3 comprises 13 residues. V was pared by 1 base and J by 4 bases, with 8 bases between. Germline CDR1 reads SGHAT; CDR2 reads FQNNGV. CDR3 region: CASSLAGVYEQYF. CDR3 coding DNA: TGTGCCAGCAGCTTAGCGGGGGTTTACGAGCAGTACTTC.

This clone was observed a few times. The chain carries TRBV29-1 and TRBJ2-1; 10 bases are a match to TRBD2. Germline V CDR1 and CDR2: SQVTM, ANQGSEA. Trimming cost V 7 bases and J 8 bases; bases outside gene matches: 11. The CDR3 contains 14 residues. CDR3 residues: CSALGGLAGDEQFF. Here the CDR3 DNA reads TGCAGCGCCCTGGGGGGTCTAGCGGGAGATGAGCAGTTCTTC.

This clone was counted a few times. The rearrangement links TRBV5-1 to TRBJ1-5, with no clear D. V gave up 4 bases and J gave up 1 base, with 9 bases separating them. The CDR3 runs 14 residues. Germline CDR1 is SGHRS and CDR2 is YFSETQ. As DNA, the CDR3 is TGCGCCAGCAGCCCCGGGAACAGCAATCAGCCCCAGCATTTT. Protein product: CASSPGNSNQPQHF.

This clone was counted between two and nine times. This sequence joins TRBV16 and TRBJ1-2; D unresolved. The germline gives CDR1 KGHSY, CDR2 FQNENV. Trimming left V 1 base short and J 5 bases short, with 8 bases between. The CDR3 has 13 residues. The CDR3 DNA is TGTGCCAGCAGCCAATTGGAGGGTTATGGCTACACCTTC. Amino acids: CASSQLEGYGYTF.

The chain joins TRBV7-2 to TRBJ1-5; tentative D call: TRBD1 (6 bases). Trimming took off 0 bases at V and 4 bases at J, with 19 bases between the two ends. The germline V gene encodes CDR1 SGHTA and CDR2 FQGNSA. This CDR3 has 18 amino acids. Here the CDR3 reads CASSLAQQGTNLNQPQHF. The CDR3 DNA reads as TGTGCCAGCAGCTTAGCTCAACAGGGCACTAATTTGAATCAGCCCCAGCATTTT. Full variable domain (rest looked up from reference TRBV7-2 and TRBJ1-5): GAGVSQSPSNKVTEKGKDVELRCDPISGHTALYWYRQSLGQGLEFLIYFQGNSAPDKSGLPSDRFSAERTGGSVSTLTIQRTQQEDSAVYLCASSLAQQGTNLNQPQHFGDGTRLSIL.